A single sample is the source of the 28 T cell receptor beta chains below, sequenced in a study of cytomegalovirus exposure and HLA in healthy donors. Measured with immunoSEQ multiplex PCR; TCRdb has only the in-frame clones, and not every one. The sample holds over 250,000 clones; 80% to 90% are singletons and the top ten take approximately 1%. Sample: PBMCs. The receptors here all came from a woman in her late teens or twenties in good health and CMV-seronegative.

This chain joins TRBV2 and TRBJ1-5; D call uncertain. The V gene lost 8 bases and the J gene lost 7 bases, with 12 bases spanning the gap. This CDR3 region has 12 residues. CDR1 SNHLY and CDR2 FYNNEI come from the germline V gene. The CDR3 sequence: CASGETGQPQHF. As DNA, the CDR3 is TGTGCCAGCGGCGAGACCGGGCAGCCCCAGCATTTT.

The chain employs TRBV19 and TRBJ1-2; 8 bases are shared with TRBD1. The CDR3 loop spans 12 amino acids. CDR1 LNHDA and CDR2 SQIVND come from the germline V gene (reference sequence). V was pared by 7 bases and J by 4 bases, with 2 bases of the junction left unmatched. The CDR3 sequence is CASKTGGYGYTF. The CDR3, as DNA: TGTGCCAGTAAAACAGGGGGCTATGGCTACACCTTC.

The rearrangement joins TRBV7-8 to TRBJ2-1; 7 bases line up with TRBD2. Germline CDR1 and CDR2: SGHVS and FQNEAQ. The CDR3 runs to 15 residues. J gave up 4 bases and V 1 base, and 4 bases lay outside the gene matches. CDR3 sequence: CASSLVAGAYNEQFF. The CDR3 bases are TGTGCCAGCAGCTTAGTTGCGGGAGCATACAATGAGCAGTTCTTC.

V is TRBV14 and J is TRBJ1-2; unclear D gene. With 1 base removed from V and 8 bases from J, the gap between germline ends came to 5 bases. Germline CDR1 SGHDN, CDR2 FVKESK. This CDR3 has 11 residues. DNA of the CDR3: TGTGCCAGCAGCCAAGCGGGGGGCTACACCTTC. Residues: CASSQAGGYTF.

For the CDR3, the DNA is TGTGCCAGCAGTGGGGGTGGTCTAGCATTAACAGATACGCAGTATTTT. As protein: CASSGGGLALTDTQYF. The chain is built from TRBV2 and TRBJ2-3, with TRBD2 as a possible D gene (5 bases). The CDR3 runs to 16 residues. Looked up from germline, CDR1 is SNHLY and CDR2 is FYNNEI. Between the trimmed V and J ends, which lost 4 bases and 3 bases, there was a span of 17 bases.

In DNA, the CDR3 is TGTGCCAGCAGCCTTCTGACAGGGGGCTATGGCTACACCTTC. This translates into CASSLLTGGYGYTF. The chain employs TRBV14 and TRBJ1-2; TRBD1 agrees at 9 bases. The V and J ends lost 4 bases and 4 bases, in that order; junction bases with no gene match: 4. In germline, CDR1 is SGHDN, CDR2 FVKESK. The CDR3 is 14 residues long.

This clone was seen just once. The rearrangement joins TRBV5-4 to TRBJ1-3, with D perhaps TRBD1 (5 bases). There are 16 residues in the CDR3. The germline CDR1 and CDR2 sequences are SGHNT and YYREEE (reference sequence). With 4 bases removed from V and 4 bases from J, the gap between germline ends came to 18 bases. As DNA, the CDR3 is TGTGCCAGCAGCCGCTCCGGGACTCAAGGAGGAAACACCATATATTTT. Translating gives CASSRSGTQGGNTIYF. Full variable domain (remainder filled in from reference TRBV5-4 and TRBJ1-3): ETGVTQSPTHLIKTRGQQVTLRCSSQSGHNTVSWYQQALGQGPQFIFQYYREEENGRGNFPPRFSGLQFPNYSSELNVNALELDDSALYLCASSRSGTQGGNTIYFGEGSWLTVV.

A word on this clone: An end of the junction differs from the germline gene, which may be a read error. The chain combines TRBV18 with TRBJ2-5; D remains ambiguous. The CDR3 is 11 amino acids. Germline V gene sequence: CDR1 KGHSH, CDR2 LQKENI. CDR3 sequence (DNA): TGTGCCAGCTCACCACAAGAGGCCCAGTACTTC. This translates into CASSPQEAQYF.

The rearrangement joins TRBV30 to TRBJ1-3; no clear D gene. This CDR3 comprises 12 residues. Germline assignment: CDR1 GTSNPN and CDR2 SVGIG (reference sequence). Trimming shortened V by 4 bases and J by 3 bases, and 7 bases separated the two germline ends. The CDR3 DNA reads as TGTGCCTGGATATATGTTGGAAACACCATATATTTT. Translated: CAWIYVGNTIYF. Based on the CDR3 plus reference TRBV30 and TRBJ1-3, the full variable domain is SQTIHQWPATLVQPVGSPLSLECTVEGTSNPNLYWYRQAAGRGLQLLFYSVGIGQISSEVPQNLSASRPQDRQFILSSKKLLLSDSGFYLCAWIYVGNTIYFGEGSWLTVV.

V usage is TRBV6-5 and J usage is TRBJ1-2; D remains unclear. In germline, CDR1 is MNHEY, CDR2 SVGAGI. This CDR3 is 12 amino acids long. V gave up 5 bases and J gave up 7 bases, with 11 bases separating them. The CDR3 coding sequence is TGTGCCAGCAGTGTCCGGCCAGGTGGCTACACCTTC. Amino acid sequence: CASSVRPGGYTF.

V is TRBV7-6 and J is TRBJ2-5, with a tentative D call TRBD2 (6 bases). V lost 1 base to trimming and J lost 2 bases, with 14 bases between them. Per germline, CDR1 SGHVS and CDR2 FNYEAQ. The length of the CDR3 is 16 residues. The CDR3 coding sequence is TGTGCCAGCAGCTTAGATCCGGGAGTAGGGCAAGAGACCCAGTACTTC. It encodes CASSLDPGVGQETQYF.

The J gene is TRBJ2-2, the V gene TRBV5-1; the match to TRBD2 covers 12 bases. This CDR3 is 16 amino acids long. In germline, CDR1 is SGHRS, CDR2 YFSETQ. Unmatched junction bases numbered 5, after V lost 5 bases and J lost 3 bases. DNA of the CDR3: TGCGCCAGCAGAATCACTAGCGGGGGGCACACCGGGGAGCTGTTTTTT. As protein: CASRITSGGHTGELFF.

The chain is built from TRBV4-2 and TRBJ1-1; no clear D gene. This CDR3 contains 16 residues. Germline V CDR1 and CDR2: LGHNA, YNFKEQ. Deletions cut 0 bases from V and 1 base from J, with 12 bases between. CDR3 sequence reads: CASSQEEHIENTEAFF. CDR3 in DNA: TGTGCCAGCAGCCAAGAAGAACACATCGAGAACACTGAAGCTTTCTTT.

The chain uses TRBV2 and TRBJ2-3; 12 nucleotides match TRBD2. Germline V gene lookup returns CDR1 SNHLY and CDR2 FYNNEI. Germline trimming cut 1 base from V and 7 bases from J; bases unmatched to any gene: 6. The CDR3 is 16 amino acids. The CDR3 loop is CASSEGASGRAYTQYF. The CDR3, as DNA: TGTGCCAGCAGTGAAGGGGCTAGCGGGAGGGCGTATACGCAGTATTTT.

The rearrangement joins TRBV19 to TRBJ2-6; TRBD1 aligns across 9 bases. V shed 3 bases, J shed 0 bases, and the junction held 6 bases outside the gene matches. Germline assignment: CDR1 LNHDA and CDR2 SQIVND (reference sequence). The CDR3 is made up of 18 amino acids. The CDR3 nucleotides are TGTGCCAGTAGTATTGTAGGGACAGGGTTCTCTGGGGCCAACGTCCTGACTTTC. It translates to CASSIVGTGFSGANVLTF.

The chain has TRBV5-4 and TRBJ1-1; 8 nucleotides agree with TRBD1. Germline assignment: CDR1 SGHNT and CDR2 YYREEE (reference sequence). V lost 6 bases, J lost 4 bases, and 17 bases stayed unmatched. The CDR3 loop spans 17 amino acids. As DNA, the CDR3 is TGTGCCAGCAACCTCCTAGCTGGCAGGGGGCGTACCACTGAAGCTTTCTTT. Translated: CASNLLAGRGRTTEAFF.

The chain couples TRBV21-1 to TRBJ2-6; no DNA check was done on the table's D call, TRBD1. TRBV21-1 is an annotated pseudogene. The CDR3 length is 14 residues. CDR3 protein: CASSKNQEANVLTF. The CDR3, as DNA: TGTGCCAGCAGCAAAAATCAGGAGGCCAACGTCCTGACTTTC.

In DNA, the CDR3 is TGTGCCAGCAGTTCGGGGTTGGGGTCGATGAACACTGAAGCTTTCTTT. It encodes CASSSGLGSMNTEAFF. This chain links TRBV6-5 with TRBJ1-1; D gene ambiguous. The CDR3 is 16 residues long. V shed 4 bases and J shed 0 bases, with 15 bases lying between them. Germline V gene data show CDR1 as MNHEY and CDR2 as SVGAGI.

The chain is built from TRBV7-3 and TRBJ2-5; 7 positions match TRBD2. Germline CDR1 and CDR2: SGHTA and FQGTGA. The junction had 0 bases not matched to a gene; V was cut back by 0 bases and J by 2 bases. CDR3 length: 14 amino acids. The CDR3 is CASSLTAGQETQYF. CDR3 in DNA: TGTGCCAGCAGCTTAACAGCGGGGCAAGAGACCCAGTACTTC.

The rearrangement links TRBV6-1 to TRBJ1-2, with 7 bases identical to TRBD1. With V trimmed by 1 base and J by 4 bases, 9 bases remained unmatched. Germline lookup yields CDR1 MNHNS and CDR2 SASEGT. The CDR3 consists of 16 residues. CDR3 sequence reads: CASSEGGGQVLYGYTF. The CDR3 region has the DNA TGTGCCAGCAGTGAAGGGGGTGGACAGGTACTCTATGGCTACACCTTC.

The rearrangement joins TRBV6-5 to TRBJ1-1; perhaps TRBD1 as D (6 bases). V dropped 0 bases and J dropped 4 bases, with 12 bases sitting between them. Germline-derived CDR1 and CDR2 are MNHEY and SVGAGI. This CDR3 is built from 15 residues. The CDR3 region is CASSYSLRGATEAFF. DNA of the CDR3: TGTGCCAGCAGTTACTCCCTTCGGGGGGCCACTGAAGCTTTCTTT.

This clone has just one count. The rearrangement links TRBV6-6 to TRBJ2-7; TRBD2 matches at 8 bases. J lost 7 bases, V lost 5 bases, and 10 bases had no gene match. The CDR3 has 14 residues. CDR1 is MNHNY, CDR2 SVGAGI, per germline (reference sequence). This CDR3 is CASSRLASVEEQYF. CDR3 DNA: TGTGCCAGCAGTAGACTAGCGTCGGTTGAAGAGCAGTACTTC.

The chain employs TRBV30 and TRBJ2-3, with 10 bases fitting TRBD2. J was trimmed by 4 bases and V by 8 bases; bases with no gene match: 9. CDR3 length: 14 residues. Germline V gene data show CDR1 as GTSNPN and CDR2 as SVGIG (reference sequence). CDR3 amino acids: CALLTSGPADTQYF. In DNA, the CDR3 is TGTGCCCTACTGACTAGCGGGCCCGCAGATACGCAGTATTTT.

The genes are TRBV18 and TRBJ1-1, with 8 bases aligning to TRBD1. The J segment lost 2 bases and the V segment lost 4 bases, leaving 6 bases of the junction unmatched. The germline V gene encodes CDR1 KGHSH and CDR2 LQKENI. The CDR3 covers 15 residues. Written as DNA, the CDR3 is TGTGCCAGCTCACAAACCCAGGGGGCTAACACTGAAGCTTTCTTT. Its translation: CASSQTQGANTEAFF.

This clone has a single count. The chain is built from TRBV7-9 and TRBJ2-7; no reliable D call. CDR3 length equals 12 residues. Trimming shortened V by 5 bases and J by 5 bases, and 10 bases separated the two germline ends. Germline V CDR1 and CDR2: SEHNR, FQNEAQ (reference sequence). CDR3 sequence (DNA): TGTGCCAGCAGCCCCCGAGGCCACGAGCAGTACTTC. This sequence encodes CASSPRGHEQYF.

The CDR3 loop reads CASSEFPREQYF. In DNA form, the CDR3 reads TGTGCCAGCAGTGAATTCCCCCGGGAGCAGTACTTC. The rearrangement links TRBV2 to TRBJ2-7; D call uncertain. The CDR3 length is 12 residues. V gave up 2 bases and J gave up 7 bases, with 9 bases separating them. CDR1 and CDR2 from the germline V gene are SNHLY and FYNNEI.

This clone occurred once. CDR3 amino acids: CASSLSDGVGSYGYTF. The DNA for the CDR3 is TGTGCCAGCAGTTTATCTGACGGCGTGGGGAGCTATGGCTACACCTTC. The chain combines TRBV27 with TRBJ1-2; D is uncertain. Germline CDR1 and CDR2: MNHEY and SMNVEV (reference sequence). Trimming removed 0 bases from V and 4 bases from J, with 15 bases in between. The CDR3 covers 16 residues.

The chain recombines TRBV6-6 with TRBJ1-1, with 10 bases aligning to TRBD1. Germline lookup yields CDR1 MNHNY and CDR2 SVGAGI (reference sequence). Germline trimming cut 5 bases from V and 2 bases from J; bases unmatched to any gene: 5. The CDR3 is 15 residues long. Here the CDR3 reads CASSPRDRGNTEAFF. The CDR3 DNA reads TGTGCCAGCAGTCCTCGGGACAGGGGTAACACTGAAGCTTTCTTT.